These 16 T cell receptor beta chains were sequenced from one sample in a study of OX40 agonist ivuxolimab in advanced cancers. The data were produced by immunoSEQ multiplex PCR, yet TCRdb's version contains in-frame clones alone and is incomplete. This repertoire shows tens of thousands of clones, approximately 91% found once; its top ten account for 0.55% to 0.8%. The sequencing used CD4+ or CD8+ T cells sorted from blood, collected in a trial of the OX40 agonist ivuxolimab. The origin of the receptors is an adult with an advanced solid tumor such as melanoma, head and neck, liver or kidney cancer.

The J gene is TRBJ2-2, the V gene TRBV5-6; TRBD2 aligns across 10 bases. J gave up 5 bases and V 1 base, and 2 bases lay outside the gene matches. The CDR3 runs to 15 residues. The germline CDR1 and CDR2 sequences are SGHDT and YYEEEE. This CDR3 reads CASSLQREGTGELFF. CDR3 bases: TGTGCCAGCAGCTTGCAGCGGGAGGGGACCGGGGAGCTGTTTTTT.

The V call is TRBV19, the J call TRBJ2-1, with 12 bases fitting TRBD2. V was clipped by 5 bases and J by 0 bases; unmatched bases: 11. The CDR3 loop spans 19 amino acids. CDR1 LNHDA and CDR2 SQIVND come from the germline V gene (reference sequence). The CDR3 sequence: CASSPLFRLAGASYNEQFF. DNA of the CDR3: TGTGCCAGTAGTCCCTTATTTAGACTAGCGGGAGCCTCCTACAATGAGCAGTTCTTC.

This chain uses TRBV6-6 with TRBJ2-1; D not resolved. CDR1 and CDR2 (germline): MNHNY, SVGAGI (reference sequence). Trimming stripped 4 bases from V and 7 bases from J, with 8 bases between. The CDR3 totals 12 residues. The CDR3 here is CASSFWQNEQFF. In DNA, the CDR3 is TGTGCCAGCAGTTTCTGGCAGAATGAGCAGTTCTTC.

J is TRBJ2-1 and V is TRBV7-2; D tentatively reads TRBD1 or TRBD2 (5 bases each). CDR1 and CDR2 from the germline V gene are SGHTA and FQGNSA. The CDR3 is 15 residues long. The V end was cut by 2 bases, the J end by 2 bases, with 10 bases between. CDR3 sequence: CASSLWDHAYNEQFF. DNA of the CDR3: TGTGCCAGCAGCTTATGGGACCATGCCTACAATGAGCAGTTCTTC.

In its sample, this clone was seen once. The chain is built from TRBV4-3 and TRBJ2-5, with 7 bases lining up with TRBD2. The germline CDR1 and CDR2 sequences are LGHNA and YSLEER. V gave up 4 bases and J gave up 4 bases; unmatched junction bases: 9. The length of the CDR3 is 15 residues. The CDR3 sequence is CASSRGLGLAETQYF. The CDR3 DNA follows: TGCGCCAGCAGCCGAGGACTAGGGTTGGCAGAGACCCAGTACTTC.

The rearrangement joins TRBV7-9 to TRBJ2-6; unclear D gene. CDR1 is SEHNR and CDR2 is FQNEAQ in the germline V gene (reference sequence). Trimming removed 5 bases from V and 0 bases from J, with 5 bases in between. The CDR3 contains 14 residues. CDR3 coding DNA: TGTGCCAGCAGCCCTGACTCTGGGGCCAACGTCCTGACTTTC. Translating gives CASSPDSGANVLTF. Filled out from reference TRBV7-9 and TRBJ2-6, the complete variable domain reads DTGVSQNPRHKITKRGQNVTFRCDPISEHNRLYWYRQTLGQGPEFLTYFQNEAQLEKSRLLSDRFSAERPKGSFSTLEIQRTEQGDSAMYLCASSPDSGANVLTFGAGSRLTVL.

This chain uses TRBV7-2 with TRBJ2-7, with D possibly TRBD2 on 5 matching bases. The CDR3 runs 15 residues. V dropped 1 base and J dropped 2 bases, with 12 bases sitting between them. CDR1 is SGHTA, CDR2 FQGNSA, per germline. CDR3 coding DNA: TGTGCCAGCAGCTTAGGTGTAAGAGCGGCCTACGAGCAGTACTTC. This translates into CASSLGVRAAYEQYF.

The chain combines TRBV6-5 with TRBJ2-7, with 9 bases that match TRBD2. V lost 4 bases to trimming and J lost 6 bases; unmatched junction nucleotides: 7. The length of the CDR3 is 14 residues. From germline, CDR1 is MNHEY and CDR2 SVGAGI. The CDR3 region has the DNA TGTGCCAGCAGTTCGGCGGGAGGGCCGATCGAGCAGTACTTC. Residues: CASSSAGGPIEQYF.

This chain links TRBV11-2 with TRBJ1-5; no clear D. Germline V gene sequence: CDR1 SGHAT, CDR2 FQNNGV. The ends were cut back, 5 bases at V and 4 bases at J, with 9 bases in the middle. The CDR3 length is 13 residues. The CDR3 sequence is CASSNTKNQPQHF. The CDR3 bases are TGTGCCAGCAGCAACACAAAGAATCAGCCCCAGCATTTT.

A single count supports this clone. V usage is TRBV11-3 and J usage is TRBJ2-3, with D hard to call. V shed 2 bases and J shed 2 bases, with 2 bases lying between them. There are 12 residues in the CDR3. Germline values: CDR1 SGHNT, CDR2 YENEEA. As DNA, the CDR3 is TGTGCCAGCAGCTTAACCACAGATACGCAGTATTTT. Translating gives CASSLTTDTQYF.

The V call is TRBV7-9, the J call TRBJ1-4, with TRBD1 matching over 8 bases. There are 15 residues in the CDR3. Germline V gene data show CDR1 as SEHNR and CDR2 as FQNEAQ (reference sequence). V shed 0 bases and J 10 bases; nucleotides not matched to a gene: 7. CDR3 coding DNA: TGTGCCAGCAGCTTAGCGGGGGACAGGCTAGGAAAACTGTTTTTT. Its protein is CASSLAGDRLGKLFF.

V is TRBV7-2 and J is TRBJ2-6, with a possible D match to TRBD1 (6 bases). The CDR3 is 16 residues long. V lost 3 bases and J 0 bases, leaving 9 bases between the germline ends. The V gene's germline CDR1 is SGHTA and CDR2 FQGNSA. CDR3 residues: CASSLRGSSGANVLTF. The CDR3 DNA follows: TGTGCCAGCAGCTTGAGGGGGAGCTCTGGGGCCAACGTCCTGACTTTC.

The rearrangement links TRBV7-2 to TRBJ1-1, with no clear D. Trimming cost V 5 bases and J 0 bases, with 10 bases left between them. This CDR3 spans 14 amino acids. Germline-derived CDR1 and CDR2 are SGHTA and FQGNSA. CDR3 coding DNA: TGTGCCAGCAGCCCCCACTTTTTGAACACTGAAGCTTTCTTT. It specifies CASSPHFLNTEAFF. The whole variable domain, filled in from reference TRBV7-2 and TRBJ1-1, reads GAGVSQSPSNKVTEKGKDVELRCDPISGHTALYWYRQSLGQGLEFLIYFQGNSAPDKSGLPSDRFSAERTGGSVSTLTIQRTQQEDSAVYLCASSPHFLNTEAFFGQGTRLTVV.

The rearrangement joins TRBV7-8 to TRBJ1-5; unclear D gene. The CDR3 is 16 residues long. CDR1 is SGHVS, CDR2 FQNEAQ, per germline. V dropped 3 bases and J dropped 1 base, with 13 bases sitting between them. Here the CDR3 reads CASSLEGRLSNQPQHF. Written as DNA, the CDR3 is TGTGCCAGCAGCTTGGAGGGAAGATTAAGCAATCAGCCCCAGCATTTT.

This chain connects TRBV6-6 to TRBJ1-5; D call uncertain. Germline assignment: CDR1 MNHNY and CDR2 SVGAGI (reference sequence). The length of the CDR3 is 15 residues. Trimming took 2 bases from V and 0 from J, leaving 8 bases between them. The CDR3 bases are TGTGCCAGCAGTTACCCCACAGCTAGCAATCAGCCCCAGCATTTT. Translation: CASSYPTASNQPQHF.

This rearrangement joins TRBV2 to TRBJ2-3, with a tentative D call TRBD2 (5 bases). The germline V and J ends were trimmed by 6 bases and 4 bases, with 11 bases remaining between them. CDR3 length equals 13 residues. Germline V lookup: CDR1 SNHLY, CDR2 FYNNEI. The CDR3 DNA follows: TGTGCCAGCAGAAGGGAGACCGCAGATACGCAGTATTTT. Amino acid sequence: CASRRETADTQYF.